These 21 T cell receptor beta chains came from one sample sequenced in a study of Graves' ophthalmopathy and Graves' hyperthyroidism. RNA transcripts were the source from which TCR beta CDR3 regions were amplified. A first-round RT-PCR used HTBI primers, followed by a second-round multiplex PCR. Via MiXCR, TCRdb re-called the multiplex PCR reads, giving one row per CDR3 protein. Among hundreds of thousands of distinct CDR3 sequences listed, around a fifth were seen once. The specimen was peripheral blood. The receptors here all came from a woman in her late teens or twenties with stable Graves' hyperthyroidism. Some clones in this sample may be carry-over from other donors' samples.

This clonotype was recorded at least ten times. The J gene is TRBJ1-6, the V gene TRBV3-1; D is ambiguous. In germline, CDR1 is LGHDT, CDR2 YNNKEL (reference sequence). The CDR3 consists of 13 residues. V was shortened by 0 bases and J by 5 bases, with 2 bases between the two germline ends. The CDR3 reads CASSQDHNSPLHF. The DNA for the CDR3 is TGTGCCAGCAGCCAAGACCATAATTCACCCCTCCACTTT.

This clonotype was seen repeatedly, ten times or more. This sequence joins TRBV5-1 and TRBJ1-2, with D possibly matching TRBD1 (6 bases). The germline V gene has CDR1 SGHRS and CDR2 YFSETQ. The V end was cut by 3 bases, the J end by 9 bases, with 21 bases between. The CDR3 is 15 amino acids. The chain's CDR3 is CASSSRGERDYRYTF. The DNA for the CDR3 is TGCGCCAGCAGCTCGAGGGGGGAAAGGGATTATCGCTACACCTTC.

The chain is built from TRBV28 and TRBJ2-7; D is perhaps TRBD1 (7 bases). Trimming shortened V by 4 bases and J by 1 base, and 17 bases separated the two germline ends. The CDR3 spans 16 residues. The germline V gene has CDR1 MDHEN and CDR2 SYDVKM. For the CDR3, the DNA is TGTGCCAGCAGTTCCCCCCGGAGGGGGCGGTCCTACGAGCAGTACTTC. Translation: CASSSPRRGRSYEQYF.

This clonotype was recorded at least ten times. The V call is TRBV7-8, the J call TRBJ2-7, with D possibly matching TRBD2 (10 bases). Germline-derived CDR1 and CDR2 are SGHVS and FQNEAQ. Between the trimmed V and J ends, which lost 4 bases and 3 bases, there was a span of 28 bases. This CDR3 has 19 amino acids. Here the CDR3 reads CASSSHRGPGLAEDYEQYF. The CDR3 nucleotides are TGTGCCAGCAGCTCTCACAGGGGGCCTGGACTAGCGGAAGACTACGAGCAGTACTTC.

The chain couples TRBV6-5 to TRBJ2-7; weak D call: TRBD1 (5 bases). The CDR3 spans 14 residues. Trimming took 0 bases from V and 7 from J, leaving 13 bases between them. Germline V gives CDR1 MNHEY, CDR2 SVGAGI. CDR3 in DNA: TGTGCCAGCAGTTACTCCCCAGGGAAAGGGGAGCAGTACTTC. It encodes CASSYSPGKGEQYF.

This clonotype was detected ten times or more. This rearrangement joins TRBV18 to TRBJ2-5; possibly TRBD2 for D (6 bases). The V end was cut by 0 bases, the J end by 1 base, with 9 bases between. Germline values: CDR1 KGHSH, CDR2 LQKENI. This CDR3 contains 15 residues. CDR3 loop: CASSPPGGLQETQYF. The CDR3 DNA reads as TGTGCCAGCTCACCACCGGGGGGACTCCAAGAGACCCAGTACTTC.

This clonotype appeared many times. V is TRBV7-9 and J is TRBJ1-2; D not resolved. The CDR3 totals 15 residues. Germline V gene lookup returns CDR1 SEHNR and CDR2 FQNEAQ (reference sequence). The ends were cut back, 0 bases at V and 0 bases at J, with 8 bases in the middle. DNA of the CDR3: TGTGCCAGCAGCTTAGCTCGACCCTCTAACTATGGCTACACCTTC. It is translated as CASSLARPSNYGYTF.

This clonotype has a count of ten or more. The chain couples TRBV11-2 to TRBJ1-1; 7 bases are a match to TRBD1. The ends lost 6 bases at V and 4 bases at J; junction bases unmatched: 11. CDR1 SGHAT and CDR2 FQNNGV come from the germline V gene. The CDR3 is 15 amino acids. The CDR3: CASRTIRQGVTEAFF. DNA for the CDR3: TGTGCCAGCAGAACTATTCGACAGGGCGTCACTGAAGCTTTCTTT.

This clonotype came up many times. The chain employs TRBV15 and TRBJ2-7; no reliable D call. Germline V CDR1 and CDR2: LNHNV, YYDKDF (reference sequence). This CDR3 spans 15 amino acids. V lost 4 bases, J lost 1 base, and 14 bases lay in between. CDR3 protein: CATSIPPAGSYEQYF. In DNA, the CDR3 is TGTGCCACCAGCATTCCCCCGGCTGGTTCCTACGAGCAGTACTTC.

The V gene is TRBV11-2, the J gene TRBJ2-7; 8 nucleotides match TRBD1. Germline V gene data show CDR1 as SGHAT and CDR2 as FQNNGV. The CDR3 extends over 13 amino acids. The V segment lost 4 bases and the J segment 7 bases; nucleotides outside the gene matches: 6. CDR3 protein: CASSSRQGREQYF. The CDR3 bases are TGTGCCAGCAGCTCCAGACAGGGGAGGGAGCAGTACTTC. The whole variable domain, remainder taken from reference TRBV11-2 and TRBJ2-7, is EAGVAQSPRYKIIEKRQSVAFWCNPISGHATLYWYQQILGQGPKLLIQFQNNGVVDDSQLPKDRFSAERLKGVDSTLKIQPAKLEDSAVYLCASSSRQGREQYFGPGTRLTVT.

At least ten counts were recorded for this clonotype. V gene TRBV19 combines with J gene TRBJ2-7; 7 bases match TRBD1. Trimming took 6 bases from V and 3 from J; bases not matched to a gene: 11. This CDR3 is 15 amino acids long. Germline V CDR1 and CDR2: LNHDA, SQIVND (reference sequence). CDR3 in amino acids: CASRRSQGVIYEQYF. As DNA, the CDR3 is TGTGCCAGTAGGAGGAGTCAGGGGGTAATCTACGAGCAGTACTTC. Looking up the rest from reference TRBV19 and TRBJ2-7 gives the full variable domain: DGGITQSPKYLFRKEGQNVTLSCEQNLNHDAMYWYRQDPGQGLRLIYYSQIVNDFQKGDIAEGYSVSREKKESFPLTVTSAQKNPTAFYLCASRRSQGVIYEQYFGPGTRLTVT.

This clonotype was seen ten or more times. This chain joins TRBV20-1 and TRBJ2-7; D may be TRBD2 (5 bases). Germline CDR1 is DFQATT and CDR2 is SNEGSKA (reference sequence). The CDR3 sequence is 13 residues long. V dropped 3 bases and J dropped 1 base, with 10 bases sitting between them. The CDR3 loop is CSARNRGSYEQYF. In DNA, the CDR3 is TGCAGTGCTAGGAACCGGGGTTCCTACGAGCAGTACTTC.

This clonotype was recorded many times. This rearrangement joins TRBV7-2 to TRBJ1-2, with D unresolved. The germline V and J ends were trimmed by 5 bases and 4 bases, with 17 bases remaining between them. Germline CDR1 is SGHTA and CDR2 is FQGNSA. The CDR3 runs to 15 residues. The CDR3 region has the DNA TGTGCCAGCAGCGCCACCTTAAACCTCGCCTATGGCTACACCTTC. It yields the protein CASSATLNLAYGYTF.

V gene TRBV27 combines with J gene TRBJ2-7; D is unclear. CDR3 size: 11 residues. Trimming took 5 bases from V and 5 from J, leaving 7 bases between them. In germline, CDR1 is MNHEY, CDR2 SMNVEV (reference sequence). The CDR3 sequence is CASSVLHEQYF. DNA for the CDR3: TGTGCCAGCAGTGTCCTCCACGAGCAGTACTTC.

This clonotype was seen a handful of times. The chain combines TRBV18 with TRBJ2-2, with D perhaps being TRBD1 or TRBD2 (5 bases each). The ends were cut back, 7 bases at V and 7 bases at J, with 16 bases in the middle. Germline CDR1 KGHSH, CDR2 LQKENI. This CDR3 is built from 14 residues. CDR3 region: CASCEWDAIGELFF. DNA of the CDR3: TGTGCCAGCTGCGAATGGGACGCCATCGGGGAGCTGTTTTTT.

This clonotype was recorded many times. The rearrangement uses TRBV12-3 or TRBV12-4 and TRBJ2-7; 9 bases are a match to TRBD1. The V and J ends lost 2 bases and 6 bases, in that order; junction bases with no gene match: 5. The CDR3 is made up of 14 amino acids. The CDR3 DNA sequence: TGTGCCAGCAGTTTAACGGGACAGGGAAGCGAGCAGTACTTC. Protein sequence: CASSLTGQGSEQYF.

This chain joins TRBV2 and TRBJ2-7; the D is unclear. The CDR3 has 11 residues. CDR1 is SNHLY, CDR2 FYNNEI, per germline. The germline V and J ends were trimmed by 10 bases and 3 bases, with 10 bases remaining between them. The CDR3 nucleotides read TGTGCCATCATAACGGGCTACGAGCAGTACTTC. It is translated as CAIITGYEQYF.

The rearrangement uses TRBV30 and TRBJ2-7; 7 nucleotides align to TRBD1. J was trimmed by 7 bases and V by 3 bases; bases with no gene match: 12. This CDR3 has 14 amino acids. Germline V gene data show CDR1 as GTSNPN and CDR2 as SVGIG (reference sequence). CDR3 in DNA: TGTGCCTGGAGATTCAGATTGACAGGGAAAGAGCAGTACTTC. Protein product: CAWRFRLTGKEQYF.

This clonotype was counted at least ten times. CDR3 sequence reads: CASSMAGGASYEQYF. CDR3 DNA sequence: TGTGCCAGTAGTATGGCGGGTGGTGCGTCGTACGAGCAGTACTTC. This chain uses TRBV19 with TRBJ2-7; TRBD2 might be the D (5 bases). Trimming pared 3 bases from V and 4 bases from J, leaving 16 bases between. Germline assignment: CDR1 LNHDA and CDR2 SQIVND (reference sequence). This CDR3 region has 15 residues. Full variable domain (outside the CDR3, taken from reference TRBV19 and TRBJ2-7): DGGITQSPKYLFRKEGQNVTLSCEQNLNHDAMYWYRQDPGQGLRLIYYSQIVNDFQKGDIAEGYSVSREKKESFPLTVTSAQKNPTAFYLCASSMAGGASYEQYFGPGTRLTVT.

About this clonotype itself: A read error may produce the germline difference seen at one junction end. The chain uses TRBV27 and TRBJ1-2; the D is unclear. Germline values: CDR1 MNHEY, CDR2 SMNVEV (reference sequence). CDR3 length equals 15 residues. The CDR3 reads CASSLSPIDLDGYTF. DNA of the CDR3: TGTGCCAGCAGCTTATCGCCGATCGATCTGGATGGCTACACCTTC.

This clonotype was detected only once. The J gene is TRBJ1-2, the V gene TRBV6-9; D remains ambiguous. This CDR3 has 13 residues. Per the germline V gene, CDR1 is MNHGY and CDR2 is SVAAGI. The germline V and J ends were trimmed by 3 bases and 6 bases, with 11 bases remaining between them. CDR3 nucleotides: TGTGCCAGCAGTTACGAATCTGTGGATGGCTACACCTTC. Residues: CASSYESVDGYTF.